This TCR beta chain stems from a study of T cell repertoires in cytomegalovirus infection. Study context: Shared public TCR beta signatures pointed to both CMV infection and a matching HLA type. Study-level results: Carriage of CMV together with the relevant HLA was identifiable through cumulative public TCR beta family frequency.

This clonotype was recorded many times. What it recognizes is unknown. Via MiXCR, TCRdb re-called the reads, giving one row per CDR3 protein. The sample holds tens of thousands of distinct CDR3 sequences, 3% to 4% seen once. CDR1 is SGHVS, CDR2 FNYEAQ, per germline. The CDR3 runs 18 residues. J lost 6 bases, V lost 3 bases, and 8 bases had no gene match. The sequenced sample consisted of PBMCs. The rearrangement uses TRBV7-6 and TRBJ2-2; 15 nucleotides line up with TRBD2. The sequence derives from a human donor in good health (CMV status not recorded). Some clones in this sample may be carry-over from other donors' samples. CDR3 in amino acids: CASSFYAGTSGGPGELFF. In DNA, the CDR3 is TGTGCCAGCAGCTTTTACGCCGGGACTAGCGGGGGGCCCGGGGAGCTGTTTTTT.